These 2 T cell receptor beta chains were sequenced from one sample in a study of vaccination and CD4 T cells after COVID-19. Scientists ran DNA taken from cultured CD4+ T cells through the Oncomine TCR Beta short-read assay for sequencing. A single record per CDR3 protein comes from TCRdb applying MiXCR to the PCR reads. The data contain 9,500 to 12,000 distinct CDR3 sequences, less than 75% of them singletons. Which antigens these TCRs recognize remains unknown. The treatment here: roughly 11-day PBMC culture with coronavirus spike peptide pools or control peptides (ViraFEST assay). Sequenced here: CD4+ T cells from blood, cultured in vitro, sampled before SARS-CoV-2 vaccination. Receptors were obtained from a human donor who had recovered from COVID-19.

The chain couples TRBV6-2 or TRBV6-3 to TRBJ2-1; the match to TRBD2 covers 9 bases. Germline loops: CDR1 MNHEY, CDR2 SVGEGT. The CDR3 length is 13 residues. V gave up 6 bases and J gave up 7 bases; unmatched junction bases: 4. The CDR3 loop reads CASRAGGKNEQFF. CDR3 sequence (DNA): TGTGCCAGCAGGGCGGGAGGGAAGAATGAGCAGTTCTTC.

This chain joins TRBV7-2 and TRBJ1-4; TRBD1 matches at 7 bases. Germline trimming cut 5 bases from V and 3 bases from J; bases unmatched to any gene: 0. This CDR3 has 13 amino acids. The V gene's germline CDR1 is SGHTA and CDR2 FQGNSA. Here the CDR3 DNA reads TGTGCCAGCAGCGGGACAGCTAATGAAAAACTGTTTTTT. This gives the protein CASSGTANEKLFF.